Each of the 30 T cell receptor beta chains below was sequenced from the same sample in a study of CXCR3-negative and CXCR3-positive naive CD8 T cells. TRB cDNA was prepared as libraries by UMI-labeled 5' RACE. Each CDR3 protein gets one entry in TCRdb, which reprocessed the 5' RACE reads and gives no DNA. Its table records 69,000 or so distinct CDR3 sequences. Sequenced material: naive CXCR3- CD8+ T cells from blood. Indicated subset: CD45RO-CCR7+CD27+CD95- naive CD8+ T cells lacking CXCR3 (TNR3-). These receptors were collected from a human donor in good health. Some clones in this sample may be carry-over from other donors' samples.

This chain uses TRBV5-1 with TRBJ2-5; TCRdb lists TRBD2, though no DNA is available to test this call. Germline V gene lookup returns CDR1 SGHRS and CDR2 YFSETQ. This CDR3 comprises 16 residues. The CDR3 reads CASSLGLAGGQETQYF.

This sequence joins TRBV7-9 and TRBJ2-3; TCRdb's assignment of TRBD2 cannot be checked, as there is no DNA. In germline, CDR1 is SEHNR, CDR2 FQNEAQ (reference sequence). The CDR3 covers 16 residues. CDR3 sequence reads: CASSPQLAGGTDTQYF. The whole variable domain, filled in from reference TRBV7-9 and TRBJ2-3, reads DTGVSQNPRHKITKRGQNVTFRCDPISEHNRLYWYRQTLGQGPEFLTYFQNEAQLEKSRLLSDRFSAERPKGSFSTLEIQRTEQGDSAMYLCASSPQLAGGTDTQYFGPGTRLTVL.

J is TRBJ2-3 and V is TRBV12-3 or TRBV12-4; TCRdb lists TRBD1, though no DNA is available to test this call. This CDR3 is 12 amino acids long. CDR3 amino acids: CASRGVRSEQYF.

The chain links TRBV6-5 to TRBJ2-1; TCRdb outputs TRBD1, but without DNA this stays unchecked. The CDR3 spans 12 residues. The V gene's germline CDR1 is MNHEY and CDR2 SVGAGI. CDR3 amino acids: CASSYLGDEQFF.

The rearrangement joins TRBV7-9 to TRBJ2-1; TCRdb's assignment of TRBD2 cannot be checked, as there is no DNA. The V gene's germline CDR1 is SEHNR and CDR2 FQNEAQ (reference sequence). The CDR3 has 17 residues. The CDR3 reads CASSYYPSGRKYNEQFF. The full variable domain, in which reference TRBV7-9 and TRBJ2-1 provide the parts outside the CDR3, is DTGVSQNPRHKITKRGQNVTFRCDPISEHNRLYWYRQTLGQGPEFLTYFQNEAQLEKSRLLSDRFSAERPKGSFSTLEIQRTEQGDSAMYLCASSYYPSGRKYNEQFFGPGTRLTVL.

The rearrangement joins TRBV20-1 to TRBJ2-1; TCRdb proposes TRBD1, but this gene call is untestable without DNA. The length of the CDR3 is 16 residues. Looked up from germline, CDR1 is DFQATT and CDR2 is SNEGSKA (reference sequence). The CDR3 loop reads CSASTTGTGNYNEQFF.

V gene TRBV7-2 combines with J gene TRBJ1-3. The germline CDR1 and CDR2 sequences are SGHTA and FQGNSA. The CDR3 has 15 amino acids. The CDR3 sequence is CASSSDRGDGNTIYF.

CDR3 loop: CASRVGQGGNQPQHF. This rearrangement joins TRBV2 to TRBJ1-5; with no DNA, the TCRdb D assignment of TRBD1 cannot be verified. Germline CDR1 SNHLY, CDR2 FYNNEI. This CDR3 has 15 residues.

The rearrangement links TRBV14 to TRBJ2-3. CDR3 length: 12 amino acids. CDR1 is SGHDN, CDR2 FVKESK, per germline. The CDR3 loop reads CASTASTDTQYF. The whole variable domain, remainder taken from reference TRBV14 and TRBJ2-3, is EAGVTQFPSHSVIEKGQTVTLRCDPISGHDNLYWYRRVMGKEIKFLLHFVKESKQDESGMPNNRFLAERTGGTYSTLKVQPAELEDSGVYFCASTASTDTQYFGPGTRLTVL.

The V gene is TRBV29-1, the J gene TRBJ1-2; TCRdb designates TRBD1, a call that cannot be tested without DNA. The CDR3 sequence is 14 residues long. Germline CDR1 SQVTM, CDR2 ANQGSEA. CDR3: CSVEDTRGMHGYTF. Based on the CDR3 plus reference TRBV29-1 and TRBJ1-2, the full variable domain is SAVISQKPSRDICQRGTSLTIQCQVDSQVTMMFWYRQQPGQSLTLIATANQGSEATYESGFVIDKFPISRPNLTFSTLTVSNMSPEDSSIYLCSVEDTRGMHGYTFGSGTRLTVV.

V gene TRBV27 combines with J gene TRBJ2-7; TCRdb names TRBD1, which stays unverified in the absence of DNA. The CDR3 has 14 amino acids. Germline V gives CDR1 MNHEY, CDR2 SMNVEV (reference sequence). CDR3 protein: CASRVGGASYEQYF.

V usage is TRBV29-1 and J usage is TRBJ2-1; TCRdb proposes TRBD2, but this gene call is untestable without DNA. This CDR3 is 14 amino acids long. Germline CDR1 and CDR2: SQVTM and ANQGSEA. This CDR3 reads CSAQGREGYNEQFF.

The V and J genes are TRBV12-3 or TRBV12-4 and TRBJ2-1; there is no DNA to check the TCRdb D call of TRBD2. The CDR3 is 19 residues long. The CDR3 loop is CASSPPGTSGKQSYNEQFF.

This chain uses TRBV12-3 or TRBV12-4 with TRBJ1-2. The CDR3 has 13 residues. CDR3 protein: CASSLEPDYGYTF.

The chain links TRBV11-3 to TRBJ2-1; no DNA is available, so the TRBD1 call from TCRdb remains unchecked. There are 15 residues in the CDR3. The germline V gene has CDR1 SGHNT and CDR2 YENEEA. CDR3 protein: CASSHRQGHYNEQFF.

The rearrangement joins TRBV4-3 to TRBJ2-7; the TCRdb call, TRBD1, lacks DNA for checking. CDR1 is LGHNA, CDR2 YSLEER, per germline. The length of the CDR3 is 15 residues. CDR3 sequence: CASSQDRGPPYEQYF.

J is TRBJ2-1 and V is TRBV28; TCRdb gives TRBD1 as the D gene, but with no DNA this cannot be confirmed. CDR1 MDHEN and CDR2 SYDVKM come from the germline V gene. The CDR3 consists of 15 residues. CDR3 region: CASSLGQTDYNEQFF.

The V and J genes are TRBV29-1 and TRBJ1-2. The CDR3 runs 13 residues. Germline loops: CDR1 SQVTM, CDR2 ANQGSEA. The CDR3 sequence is CSVVPRQLNGYTF.

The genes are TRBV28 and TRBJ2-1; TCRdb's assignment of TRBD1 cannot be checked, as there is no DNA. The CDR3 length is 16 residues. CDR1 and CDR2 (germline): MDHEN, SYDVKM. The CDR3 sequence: CASSPRWGRVTGEQFF.

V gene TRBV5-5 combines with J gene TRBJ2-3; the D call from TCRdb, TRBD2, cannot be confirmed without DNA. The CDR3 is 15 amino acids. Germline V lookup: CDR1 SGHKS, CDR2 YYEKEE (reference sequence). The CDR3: CASSFSGGGGDTQYF.

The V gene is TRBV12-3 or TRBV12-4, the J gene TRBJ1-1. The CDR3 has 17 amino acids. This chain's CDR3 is CASSLDRAVVMNTEAFF.

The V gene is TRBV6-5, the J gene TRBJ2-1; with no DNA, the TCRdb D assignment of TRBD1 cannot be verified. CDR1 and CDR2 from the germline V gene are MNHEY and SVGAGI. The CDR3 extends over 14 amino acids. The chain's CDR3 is CASSYQGAYNEQFF.

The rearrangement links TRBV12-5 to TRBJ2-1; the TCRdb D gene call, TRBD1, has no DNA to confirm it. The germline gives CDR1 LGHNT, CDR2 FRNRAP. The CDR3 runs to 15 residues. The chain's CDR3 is CASGFGTGGWDEQFF.

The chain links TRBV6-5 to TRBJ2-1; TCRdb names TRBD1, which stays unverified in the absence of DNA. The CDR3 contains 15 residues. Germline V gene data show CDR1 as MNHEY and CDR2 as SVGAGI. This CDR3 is CASSYFLVHPGEQFF.

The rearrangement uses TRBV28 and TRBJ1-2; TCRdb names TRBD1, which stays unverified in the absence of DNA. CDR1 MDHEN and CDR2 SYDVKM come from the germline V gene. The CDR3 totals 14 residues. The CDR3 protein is CASSLDREWAGYTF.

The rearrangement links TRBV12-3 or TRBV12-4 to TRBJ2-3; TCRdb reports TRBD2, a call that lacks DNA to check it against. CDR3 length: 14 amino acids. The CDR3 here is CASRRAGVTDTQYF.

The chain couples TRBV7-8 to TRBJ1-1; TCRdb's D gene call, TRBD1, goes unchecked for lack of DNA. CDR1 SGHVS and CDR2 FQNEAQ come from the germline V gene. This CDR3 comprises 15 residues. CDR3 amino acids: CASSLPRGQGTEAFF.

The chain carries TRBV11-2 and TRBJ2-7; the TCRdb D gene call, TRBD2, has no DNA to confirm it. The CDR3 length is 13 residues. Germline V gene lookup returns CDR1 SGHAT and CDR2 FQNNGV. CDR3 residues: CASGTSVSYEQYF.

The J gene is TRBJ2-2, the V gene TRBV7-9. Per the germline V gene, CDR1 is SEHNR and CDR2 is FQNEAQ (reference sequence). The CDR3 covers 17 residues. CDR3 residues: CASSLDEWEPNTGELFF.

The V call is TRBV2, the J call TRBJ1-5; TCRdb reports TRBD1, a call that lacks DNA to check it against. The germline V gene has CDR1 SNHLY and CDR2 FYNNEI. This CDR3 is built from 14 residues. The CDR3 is CASSPTGGGQPQHF.